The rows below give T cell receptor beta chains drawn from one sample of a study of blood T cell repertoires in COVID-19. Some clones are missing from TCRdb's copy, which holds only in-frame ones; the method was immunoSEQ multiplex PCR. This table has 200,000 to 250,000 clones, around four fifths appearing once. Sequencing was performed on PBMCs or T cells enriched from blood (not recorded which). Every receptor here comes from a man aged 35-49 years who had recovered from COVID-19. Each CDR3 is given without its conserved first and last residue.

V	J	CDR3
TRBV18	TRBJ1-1	ASSRKGQTGGAGTEAF
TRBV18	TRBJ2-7	ASAGPGLAGTAYEQY
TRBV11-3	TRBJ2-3	ASSPGLGTQY
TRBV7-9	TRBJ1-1	ASSLGQPEAF
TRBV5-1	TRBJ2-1	ASPTSPDEQF
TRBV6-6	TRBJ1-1	ASSLNSYDTEAF
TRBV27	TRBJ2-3	ASSSFSTDTQY
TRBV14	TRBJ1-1	ASSTLGGTEAF
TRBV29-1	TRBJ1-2	SVFEKSGYT
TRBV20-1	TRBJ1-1	SASGARRSTEAF
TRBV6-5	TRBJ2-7	ASSRSDRGSYEQY
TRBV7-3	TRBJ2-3	ASSSSISTDTQY
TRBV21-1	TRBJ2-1	ASSKVLGENNEQF
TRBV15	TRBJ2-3	ATSQGSRPDTQY
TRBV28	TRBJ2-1	ASSSPSGSKLGEQF
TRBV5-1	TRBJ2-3	ASSLAGGITDTQY
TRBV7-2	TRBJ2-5	ASSLSPSGGTRTQY
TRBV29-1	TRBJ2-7	SVASEGLAVYEQY
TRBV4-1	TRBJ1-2	ASSQQGQLPNYGYT
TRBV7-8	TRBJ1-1	ASSADWNTEAF
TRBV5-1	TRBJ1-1	ASSARGGTEAF
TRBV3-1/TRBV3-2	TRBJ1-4	ASSQDSGGTGSLNEKLF
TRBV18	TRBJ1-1	ASSRDRTSEAF
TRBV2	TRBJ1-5	ASSGGWSDQPQH
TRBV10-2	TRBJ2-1	ASRGGQGNNEQF
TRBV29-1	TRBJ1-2	SSTTGNYGYT
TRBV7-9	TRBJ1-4	ASSIGQGGEKLF
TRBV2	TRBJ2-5	ASSEKEDSGGQQGTQY
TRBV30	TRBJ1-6	AWSVQGVSPLH
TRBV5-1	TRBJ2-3	ASSSGTSGQVDTQY
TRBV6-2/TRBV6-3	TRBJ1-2	ASSWGGMSGYGYT
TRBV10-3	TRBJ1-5	AISGQVSNQPQH
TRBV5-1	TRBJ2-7	ASSLSAGREQY
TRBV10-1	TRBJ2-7	ASSESSVTEQY
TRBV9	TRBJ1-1	ASSYGQGGNTEAF
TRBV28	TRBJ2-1	ASRILGTGVNEQF
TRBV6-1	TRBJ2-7	ASSEGGGSYEQY
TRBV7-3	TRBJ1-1	ASSFSPGNTEAF
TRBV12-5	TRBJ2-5	ASGLRGGGQETQY
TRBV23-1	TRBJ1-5	ASSLSTALNQPQH
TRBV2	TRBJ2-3	ASTRTRRGSTDTQY